This T cell receptor (beta chain) was observed in a study of T cell responses to AZD1222 COVID-19 vaccine. Whole-study results and caveats: The number of AZD1222 recipients seropositive at baseline was only five to seven. Most donors were white British, females outnumbered males, and clonal diversity was possibly underestimated. Among vaccine-associated CD4 TCRs, coverage spanned spike, with dominance at 160-218 and 743-854. After the peak T cell response, and only then, were repertoires sampled.

Repertoires were generated with immunoSEQ multiplex PCR, while TCRdb's copy carries only in-frame clones and drops some. The sample lists approximately 200,000 clones; about 94% were seen once. The germline CDR1 and CDR2 sequences are LNHNV and YYDKDF (reference sequence). V lost 1 base, J lost 1 base, and 13 bases lay in between. The CDR3 spans 17 residues. In regard to this clone: The target antigen is unknown.

The source is an adult who received the MenACWY meningococcal vaccine as a control. Sequenced here: peripheral blood, sampled 28 days after the second dose of the MenACWY control vaccine. This chain connects TRBV15 to TRBJ1-4, with TRBD1 as a possible D gene (6 bases). CDR3 sequence: CATSRGSKGGTNEKLFF. CDR3 in DNA: TGTGCCACCAGCAGAGGCTCAAAGGGGGGAACTAATGAAAAACTGTTTTTT.